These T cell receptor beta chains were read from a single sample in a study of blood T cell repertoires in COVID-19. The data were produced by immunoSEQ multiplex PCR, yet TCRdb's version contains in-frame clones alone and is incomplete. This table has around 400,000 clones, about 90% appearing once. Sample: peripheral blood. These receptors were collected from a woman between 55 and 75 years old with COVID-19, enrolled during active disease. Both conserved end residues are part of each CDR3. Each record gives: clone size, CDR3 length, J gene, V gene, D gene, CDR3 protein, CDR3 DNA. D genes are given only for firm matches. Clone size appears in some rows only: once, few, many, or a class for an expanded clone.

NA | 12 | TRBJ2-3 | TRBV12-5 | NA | CASGLRTDTQYF | TGTGCTAGTGGTCTAAGAACAGATACGCAGTATTTT
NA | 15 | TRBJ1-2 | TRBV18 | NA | CASSPPSLPDYGYTF | TGTGCCAGCTCACCGCCCTCTTTACCGGACTATGGCTACACCTTC
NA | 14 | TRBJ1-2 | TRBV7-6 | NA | CASSLKAQGYGYTF | TGTGCCAGCAGCTTAAAGGCCCAGGGCTATGGCTACACCTTC
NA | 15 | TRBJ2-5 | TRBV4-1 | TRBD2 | CASSQEERGQETQYF | TGCGCCAGCAGCCAAGAAGAGCGGGGGCAAGAGACCCAGTACTTC
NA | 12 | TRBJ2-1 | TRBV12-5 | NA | CASGLEEGEQFF | TGTGCTAGTGGTTTGGAAGAGGGTGAGCAGTTCTTC
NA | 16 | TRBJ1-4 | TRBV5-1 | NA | CASSLRGRQDNEKLFF | TGCGCCAGCAGCTTGCGGGGGAGGCAGGATAATGAAAAACTGTTTTTT
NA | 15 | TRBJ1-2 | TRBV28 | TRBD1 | CASSSLGQGAFGYTF | TGTGCCAGCAGTTCCTTAGGACAGGGGGCCTTTGGCTACACCTTC
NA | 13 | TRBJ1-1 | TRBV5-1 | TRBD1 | CASCQGADTEAFF | TGCGCCAGCTGCCAGGGGGCCGACACTGAAGCTTTCTTT
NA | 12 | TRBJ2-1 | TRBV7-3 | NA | CASSAAENEQFF | TGTGCCAGCAGCGCCGCGGAGAATGAGCAGTTCTTC
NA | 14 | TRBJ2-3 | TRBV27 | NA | CASSNDRLTDTQYF | TGTGCCAGCAGTAACGACAGGCTCACAGATACGCAGTATTTT
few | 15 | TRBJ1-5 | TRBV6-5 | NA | CASSYSLQGRQPQHF | TGTGCCAGCAGTTACTCGCTACAGGGTAGGCAGCCCCAGCATTTT
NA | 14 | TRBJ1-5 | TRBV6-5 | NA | CASREGRSNQPQHF | TGTGCCAGCAGGGAGGGACGTAGCAATCAGCCCCAGCATTTT
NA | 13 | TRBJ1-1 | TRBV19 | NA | CASCRQLNTEAFF | TGTGCCAGTTGTAGACAATTGAACACTGAAGCTTTCTTT
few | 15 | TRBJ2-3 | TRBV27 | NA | CASSWSRTSTDTQYF | TGTGCCAGCAGTTGGAGTCGAACGAGCACAGATACGCAGTATTTT
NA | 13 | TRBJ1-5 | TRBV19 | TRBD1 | CARRDRPNQPQHF | TGTGCCAGGAGGGACAGGCCCAATCAGCCCCAGCATTTT
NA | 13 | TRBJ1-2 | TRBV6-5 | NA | CASNSGQRYGYTF | TGTGCCAGCAACAGTGGACAGCGGTATGGCTACACCTTC
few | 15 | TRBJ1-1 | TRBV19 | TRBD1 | CASSKGTGYGTEAFF | TGTGCCAGTAGTAAGGGGACAGGGTACGGCACTGAAGCTTTCTTT
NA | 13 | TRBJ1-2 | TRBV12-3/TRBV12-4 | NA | CASSQSGIRGYTF | TGTGCCAGCAGTCAATCGGGGATCAGAGGCTACACCTTC
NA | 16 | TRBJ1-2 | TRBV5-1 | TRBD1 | CASSHTTGPTTYGYTF | TGCGCCAGCAGCCATACGACAGGGCCTACCACCTATGGCTACACCTTC
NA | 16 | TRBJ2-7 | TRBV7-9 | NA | CASSLSESRAPYEQYF | TGTGCCAGCAGCCTCAGTGAGTCCAGGGCCCCCTACGAGCAGTACTTC
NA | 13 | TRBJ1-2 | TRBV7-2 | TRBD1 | CASSLGTGNGYTF | TGTGCCAGCAGCCTAGGGACAGGGAATGGCTACACCTTC
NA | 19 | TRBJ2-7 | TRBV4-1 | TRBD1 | CASSQDPGQGRWTTYEQYF | TGCGCCAGCAGCCAAGATCCGGGACAGGGTAGGTGGACCACCTACGAGCAGTACTTC
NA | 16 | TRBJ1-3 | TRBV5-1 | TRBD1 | CASSLGQGNPGNTIYF | TGCGCCAGCAGCTTGGGACAGGGGAACCCTGGAAACACCATATATTTT
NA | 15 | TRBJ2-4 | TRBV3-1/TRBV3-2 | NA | CASSDGSLAKNIQYF | TGTGCCAGCAGCGACGGGTCCTTAGCCAAAAACATTCAGTACTTC
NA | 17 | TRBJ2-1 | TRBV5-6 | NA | CASSHPRTPTPYNEQFF | TGTGCCAGCAGTCATCCCCGGACACCCACGCCCTACAATGAGCAGTTCTTC
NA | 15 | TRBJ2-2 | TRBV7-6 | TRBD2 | CASSRGLAGTGELFF | TGTGCCAGCAGCCGTGGACTAGCGGGCACCGGGGAGCTGTTTTTT
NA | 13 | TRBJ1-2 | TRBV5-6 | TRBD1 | CASSRQGANGYTF | TGTGCCAGCAGCCGACAGGGGGCGAATGGCTACACCTTC
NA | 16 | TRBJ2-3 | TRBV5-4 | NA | CASSLGPGIQEDTQYF | TGTGCCAGCAGCTTGGGACCAGGGATACAAGAGGATACGCAGTATTTT
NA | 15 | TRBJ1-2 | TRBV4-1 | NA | CASSQDAWGDYGYTF | TGCGCCAGCAGCCAAGATGCTTGGGGGGACTATGGCTACACCTTC
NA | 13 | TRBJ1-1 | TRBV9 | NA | CASSPRQNTEAFF | TGTGCCAGCAGCCCTCGACAGAACACTGAAGCTTTCTTT
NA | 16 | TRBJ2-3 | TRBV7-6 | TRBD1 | CASSLAGQTRTDTQYF | TGTGCCAGCAGCTTAGCGGGACAGACCCGCACAGATACGCAGTATTTT
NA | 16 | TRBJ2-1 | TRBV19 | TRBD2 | CASSPRGGGRDNEQFF | TGTGCCAGTAGCCCTAGGGGCGGGGGGCGAGACAATGAGCAGTTCTTC
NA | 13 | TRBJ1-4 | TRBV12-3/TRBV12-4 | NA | CASSPLTNEKLFF | TGTGCCAGCAGTCCCCTGACTAATGAAAAACTGTTTTTT
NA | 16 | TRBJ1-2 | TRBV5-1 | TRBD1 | CASSPGTGVTNYGYTF | TGCGCCAGCAGCCCAGGGACAGGGGTTACGAACTATGGCTACACCTTC